The 25 T cell receptor beta chains given below trace back to one sample, sequenced in a study of CD8+CD57+ T cells in acquired aplastic anemia. Whoever was chosen for sequencing had shown CD8+CD57+ cell expansion by flow cytometry. Profiling of TCR beta VDJ combinations and CDR3 sequences used genomic DNA as template. A single record per CDR3 protein comes from TCRdb applying MiXCR to the reads. The top ten hold 3.2% of the sample, which has 150,000 to 200,000 distinct CDR3 sequences, 40% to 55% seen once. Sequencing used sorted CD4+, CD8+, or CD8+CD57+ T cells (not recorded which) from PBMCs. Receptors were obtained from a human donor with aplastic anemia.

At least ten counts were recorded for this clonotype. The V and J genes are TRBV6-2 or TRBV6-3 and TRBJ1-2; 7 bases are shared with TRBD1. V trimming: 0 bases; J trimming: 4 bases; junction bases outside the gene matches: 2. Per the germline V gene, CDR1 is MNHEY and CDR2 is SVGEGT. The CDR3 totals 14 residues. The CDR3 protein is CASSYSGTVYGYTF. The CDR3 DNA sequence: TGTGCCAGCAGTTACTCCGGGACAGTCTATGGCTACACCTTC.

This clonotype showed up many times. The chain joins TRBV5-1 to TRBJ1-1; 10 bases are shared with TRBD1. Trimming at V came to 5 bases and at J to 7 bases, leaving 8 bases not matched to a gene. Germline CDR1 and CDR2: SGHRS and YFSETQ. The CDR3 has 14 residues. DNA for the CDR3: TGCGCCAGCAGTAGTAGCGGACAGGGGGATGAAGCTTTCTTT. The encoded protein is CASSSSGQGDEAFF.

This clonotype was seen many times. This chain uses TRBV6-1 with TRBJ1-4; 8 bases fit TRBD1. Trimming at V came to 6 bases and at J to 10 bases, leaving 10 bases not matched to a gene. Germline V gene data show CDR1 as MNHNS and CDR2 as SASEGT. The CDR3 runs 14 residues. The CDR3 nucleotides read TGTGCCAGCAGCCAGGACAGGGCGGGAGGAAAACTGTTTTTT. Translated: CASSQDRAGGKLFF.

This clonotype was detected many times. The chain links TRBV9 to TRBJ2-5; 14 nucleotides line up with TRBD2. CDR3 length: 15 residues. The germline gives CDR1 SGDLS, CDR2 YYNGEE. Trimming took 2 bases from V and 5 from J; bases not matched to a gene: 2. In DNA, the CDR3 is TGTGCCAGCAGCGTGACTAGCGGGGGGGCCGAGACCCAGTACTTC. This sequence encodes CASSVTSGGAETQYF.

In this sample, this clonotype turned up once. The chain has TRBV20-1 and TRBJ2-1; TRBD1 matches at 8 bases. This CDR3 region has 13 residues. V lost 4 bases, J lost 6 bases, and 5 bases stayed unmatched. Germline CDR1 and CDR2: DFQATT and SNEGSKA (reference sequence). In nucleotides, the CDR3 is TGCAGTGCTACCCGGACAGGGACCAATGAGCAGTTCTTC. As protein: CSATRTGTNEQFF.

This clonotype was counted a few times. This clone may be a read error of a much larger clone one base away. The genes are TRBV7-2 and TRBJ2-1, with a possible D match to TRBD2 (5 bases). This CDR3 contains 12 residues. CDR1 and CDR2 (germline): SGHTA, FQGNSA. For the CDR3, the DNA is TGCGCCAGCGGCCAGGTTGGGAATGAGCAGTTCTTC. Translated, it gives CASGQVGNEQFF.

This clonotype was recorded once. Being one base from a much bigger clone, this may be a read error. The chain recombines TRBV6-1 with TRBJ1-2; D is uncertain. The CDR3 has 14 residues. The germline CDR1 and CDR2 sequences are MNHNS and SASEGT. The V gene lost 7 bases and the J gene lost 4 bases, with 16 bases spanning the gap. The CDR3 loop is CASTRRVEAYGYTF. The CDR3 DNA follows: TGTGCCAGCACTCGGCGGGTGGAGGCCTATGGCTACACCTTC.

This clonotype was detected ten times or more. The genes are TRBV7-2 and TRBJ2-2; TRBD1 matches at 8 bases. CDR3 size: 16 residues. The germline CDR1 and CDR2 sequences are SGHTA and FQGNSA. J gave up 1 base and V 1 base, and 2 bases lay outside the gene matches. DNA of the CDR3: TGTGCCAGCAGCTTAGACGGGACAGGGAACACCGGGGAGCTGTTTTTT. Its translation is CASSLDGTGNTGELFF.

The CDR3: CASSLATGVIYGYTF. The CDR3, as DNA: TGTGCCAGCAGCTTAGCGACAGGGGTCATCTATGGCTACACCTTC. The chain couples TRBV7-2 to TRBJ1-2; 8 positions agree with TRBD1. The germline CDR1 and CDR2 sequences are SGHTA and FQGNSA. V trimming: 0 bases; J trimming: 4 bases; junction bases outside the gene matches: 4. CDR3 size: 15 residues. Using reference TRBV7-2 and TRBJ1-2 for the parts outside the CDR3, the full variable domain is GAGVSQSPSNKVTEKGKDVELRCDPISGHTALYWYRQSLGQGLEFLIYFQGNSAPDKSGLPSDRFSAERTGGSVSTLTIQRTQQEDSAVYLCASSLATGVIYGYTFGSGTRLTVV.

This clonotype was counted many times. The CDR3 protein is CASSYLTNEQFF. CDR3 coding DNA: TGTGCCAGCAGCTACCTGACCAATGAGCAGTTCTTC. The chain links TRBV12-3 or TRBV12-4 to TRBJ2-1; no definite D call. Trimming shortened V by 6 bases and J by 6 bases, and 9 bases separated the two germline ends. The CDR3 is made up of 12 amino acids.

The chain couples TRBV11-2 to TRBJ2-2, with D perhaps assigned TRBD1 or TRBD2 (5 bases each). Deletions cut 0 bases from V and 3 bases from J, with 14 bases between. CDR1 is SGHAT and CDR2 is FQNNGV in the germline V gene. The CDR3 length is 17 residues. Here the CDR3 reads CASSLERGPVYTGELFF. For the CDR3, the DNA is TGTGCCAGCAGCTTAGAGAGGGGCCCGGTGTACACCGGGGAGCTGTTTTTT.

In regard to this clonotype: The germline gene is not matched at one end of the junction; a read error may be the cause. The V and J genes are TRBV15 and TRBJ2-3, with TRBD1 as a possible D gene (5 bases). Germline CDR1 reads LNHNV; CDR2 reads YYDKDF (reference sequence). CDR3 length equals 14 residues. The CDR3 nucleotides read TGTGCCACCGGCAGAGATAGGGGCACCGATACGCAGTATTTT. The encoded protein is CATGRDRGTDTQYF.

This clonotype was picked up many times. This sequence joins TRBV7-2 and TRBJ1-2; D is unclear. This CDR3 region has 12 residues. Trimming pared 6 bases from V and 2 bases from J, leaving 7 bases between. Germline CDR1 SGHTA, CDR2 FQGNSA. DNA of the CDR3: TGTGCCAGCAGTCAACGGAACTATGGCTACACCTTC. It is translated as CASSQRNYGYTF.

This chain links TRBV29-1 with TRBJ2-1, with D tentatively TRBD2 (6 bases). V was clipped by 6 bases and J by 3 bases, with 12 bases between them. Germline CDR1 reads SQVTM; CDR2 reads ANQGSEA. The CDR3 contains 13 residues. The CDR3 sequence is CSVVGTGYNEQFF. The CDR3 DNA reads as TGCAGCGTAGTCGGGACTGGCTACAATGAGCAGTTCTTC.

V usage is TRBV25-1 and J usage is TRBJ2-3, with 8 bases matching TRBD2. The CDR3 contains 14 residues. CDR1 and CDR2 (germline): MGHDK, SYGVNS. The ends lost 1 base at V and 6 bases at J; junction bases unmatched: 3. The CDR3: CASSEWRGVDTQYF. For the CDR3, the DNA is TGTGCCAGCAGTGAATGGCGGGGGGTCGATACGCAGTATTTT.

This clonotype was counted between two and nine times. The chain has TRBV6-1 and TRBJ1-4, with 10 bases lining up with TRBD1. V trimming: 7 bases; J trimming: 10 bases; junction bases outside the gene matches: 12. Germline CDR1 MNHNS, CDR2 SASEGT. The CDR3 loop spans 15 amino acids. The CDR3 region is CASTRGTGESGKLFF. CDR3 nucleotide sequence: TGTGCCAGCACCAGAGGGACAGGGGAGTCCGGAAAACTGTTTTTT.

The rearrangement uses TRBV7-7 and TRBJ2-5, with 8 nucleotides matching TRBD2. The CDR3 totals 15 residues. Germline CDR1 SSHAT, CDR2 FNYEAQ (reference sequence). With 3 bases clipped from V and 0 bases from J, the junction kept 3 bases outside the gene matches. The DNA for the CDR3 is TGTGCCAGCAGCTTTATACTAGCGGACCAAGAGACCCAGTACTTC. Its translation: CASSFILADQETQYF.

V gene TRBV20-1 combines with J gene TRBJ2-1, with a weak D call TRBD1 (6 bases). Per the germline V gene, CDR1 is DFQATT and CDR2 is SNEGSKA (reference sequence). This CDR3 region has 16 residues. V was clipped by 5 bases and J by 2 bases, with 19 bases between them. The CDR3 region is CSAQDSSYGTYNEQFF. In DNA, the CDR3 is TGCAGTGCTCAGGACAGCTCCTATGGCACCTACAATGAGCAGTTCTTC.

This clonotype was recorded many times. This chain links TRBV5-6 with TRBJ1-4; 9 bases map to TRBD1. There are 15 residues in the CDR3. Germline assignment: CDR1 SGHDT and CDR2 YYEEEE. With 4 bases clipped from V and 8 bases from J, the junction kept 9 bases outside the gene matches. As DNA, the CDR3 is TGTGCCAGCAGCCGGGACAGGGTACGGAACGAAAAACTGTTTTTT. It translates to CASSRDRVRNEKLFF.

The chain links TRBV9 to TRBJ2-7; 7 positions agree with TRBD1. The CDR3 is made up of 15 amino acids. Per germline, CDR1 SGDLS and CDR2 YYNGEE. The V gene end was trimmed by 4 bases and the J gene end by 6 bases; junction bases not matched to a gene: 13. The CDR3 nucleotides read TGTGCCAGCAGCCCGGTTCAGGGACAGTCTTCCGAGCAGTACTTC. It encodes CASSPVQGQSSEQYF.

This clonotype has more than one count but fewer than ten. The conserved closing phenylalanine or tryptophan is absent in this CDR3, likely reflecting a read error. The chain has TRBV2 and TRBJ1-2; 7 nucleotides match TRBD1. Trimming removed 8 bases from V and 3 bases from J; junction bases left unmatched: 9. Per germline, CDR1 SNHLY and CDR2 FYNNEI. The CDR3 contains 14 residues. CDR3: CASALDRSDYGYTL. The CDR3 DNA reads TGTGCCAGCGCCCTGGACAGGTCCGACTATGGCTACACCCTC.

This clonotype was recorded a few times. This chain joins TRBV19 and TRBJ1-1; weak D call: TRBD1 (5 bases). The CDR3 length is 13 residues. V was clipped by 5 bases and J by 1 base, with 8 bases between them. Per the germline V gene, CDR1 is LNHDA and CDR2 is SQIVND (reference sequence). The CDR3 sequence: CASSSTANTEAFF. CDR3 in DNA: TGTGCCAGTAGTTCGACAGCGAACACTGAAGCTTTCTTT.

The V gene is TRBV15, the J gene TRBJ1-4; weak D call: TRBD1 (5 bases). The V end was cut by 5 bases, the J end by 4 bases, with 14 bases between. Per the germline V gene, CDR1 is LNHNV and CDR2 is YYDKDF (reference sequence). This CDR3 region has 15 residues. The CDR3 DNA reads as TGTGCCACCAGCGGGCGGGGGGGGGATAATGAAAAACTGTTTTTT. Its protein product is CATSGRGGDNEKLFF.

The genes are TRBV25-1 and TRBJ1-5, with D possibly being TRBD1 (5 bases). CDR1 and CDR2 from the germline V gene are MGHDK and SYGVNS. The V and J ends lost 3 bases and 3 bases respectively, with 30 bases between them. CDR3 length equals 21 residues. CDR3 protein: CASSDPVVPHHRGVVNQPQHF. CDR3 coding DNA: TGTGCCAGCAGTGACCCCGTCGTCCCGCACCACCGGGGGGTAGTCAATCAGCCCCAGCATTTT.

The gene calls are TRBV2 and TRBJ2-5; 9 bases agree with TRBD1. V shed 6 bases, J shed 12 bases, and the junction held 2 bases outside the gene matches. CDR1 and CDR2 (germline): SNHLY, FYNNEI. The CDR3 runs 10 residues. In DNA, the CDR3 is TGTGCCAGCAGATGGGACAGGGAGTACTTC. Amino acids: CASRWDREYF.